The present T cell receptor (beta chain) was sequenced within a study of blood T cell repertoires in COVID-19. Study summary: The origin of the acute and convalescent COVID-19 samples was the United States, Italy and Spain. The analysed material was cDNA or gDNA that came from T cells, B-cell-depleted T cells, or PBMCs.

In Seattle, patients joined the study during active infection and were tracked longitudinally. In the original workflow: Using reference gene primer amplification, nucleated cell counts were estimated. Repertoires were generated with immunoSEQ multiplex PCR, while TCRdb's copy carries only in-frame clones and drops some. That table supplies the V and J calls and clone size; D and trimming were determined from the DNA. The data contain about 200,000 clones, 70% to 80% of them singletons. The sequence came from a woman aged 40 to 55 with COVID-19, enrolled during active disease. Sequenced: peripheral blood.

The DNA for the CDR3 is TGCGCCAGCAGCCTCACAGGGTTCCCAGATACGCAGTATTTT. Translated: CASSLTGFPDTQYF. The chain uses TRBV4-1 and TRBJ2-3; TRBD1 is a possible D gene (6 bases). The CDR3 length is 14 residues. V gave up 4 bases and J gave up 4 bases, with 12 bases separating them. Germline assignment: CDR1 MGHRA and CDR2 YSYEKL.